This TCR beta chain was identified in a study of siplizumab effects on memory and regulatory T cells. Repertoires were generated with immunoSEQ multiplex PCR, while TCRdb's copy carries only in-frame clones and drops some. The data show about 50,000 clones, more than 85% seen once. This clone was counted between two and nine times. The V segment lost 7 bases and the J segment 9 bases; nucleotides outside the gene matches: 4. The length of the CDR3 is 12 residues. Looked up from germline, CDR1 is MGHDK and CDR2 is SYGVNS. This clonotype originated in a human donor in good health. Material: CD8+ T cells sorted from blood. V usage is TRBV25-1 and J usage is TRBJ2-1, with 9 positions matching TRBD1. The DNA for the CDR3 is TGTGCCAGCACGACAGGGGGAGGTGAGCAGTTCTTC. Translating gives CASTTGGGEQFF.